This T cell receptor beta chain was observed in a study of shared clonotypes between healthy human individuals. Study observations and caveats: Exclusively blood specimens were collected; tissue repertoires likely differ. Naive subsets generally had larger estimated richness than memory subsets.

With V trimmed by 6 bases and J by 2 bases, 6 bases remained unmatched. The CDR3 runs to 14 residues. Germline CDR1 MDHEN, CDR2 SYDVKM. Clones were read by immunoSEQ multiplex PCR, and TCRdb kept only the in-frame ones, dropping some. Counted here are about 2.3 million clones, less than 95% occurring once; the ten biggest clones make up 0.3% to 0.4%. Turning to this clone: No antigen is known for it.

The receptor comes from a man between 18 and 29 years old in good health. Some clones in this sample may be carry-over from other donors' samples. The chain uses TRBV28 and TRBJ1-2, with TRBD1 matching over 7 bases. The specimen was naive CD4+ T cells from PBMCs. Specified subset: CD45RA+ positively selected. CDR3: CASSLQGKNYGYTF. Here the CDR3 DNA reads TGTGCCAGCAGCTTACAGGGGAAGAACTATGGCTACACCTTC.